These 14 T cell receptor beta chains were all obtained from the same sample, sequenced in a study of CD8 T cells in ankylosing spondylitis. No antigen has been assigned to these receptors. TCRdb independently ran MiXCR on the 5' RACE reads; one entry per CDR3 protein. Of roughly 370,000 distinct CDR3 sequences listed, about a fifth are singletons. Whole-study findings and limits: What appeared characteristic of ankylosing spondylitis blood was a TCR beta motif of fewer than ten highly homologous variants.

Sequenced input: blood, either unsorted or a sorted T cell fraction (not recorded which). The receptors shown here come from a male donor with ankylosing spondylitis.

The rearrangement joins TRBV21-1 to TRBJ2-7; the D call of TRBD2 is as the table states it, not checked on the DNA. TRBV21-1 is a documented pseudogene. The CDR3 sequence is 14 residues long. The CDR3 DNA follows: TGTGCCAGCAGCAAACAGGGATTATGCGGCGAGCAGTACTTC. It yields the protein CASSKQGLCGEQYF.

This chain uses TRBV20-1 with TRBJ1-4, with 10 bases matching TRBD1. V shed 7 bases, J shed 0 bases, and the junction held 2 bases outside the gene matches. This CDR3 region has 14 residues. Per the germline V gene, CDR1 is DFQATT and CDR2 is SNEGSKA (reference sequence). CDR3 region: CSVGQGATNEKLFF. The CDR3, as DNA: TGCAGTGTTGGACAGGGGGCAACTAATGAAAAACTGTTTTTT.

This clonotype was observed a single time. The chain has TRBV2 and TRBJ1-2, with D possibly TRBD1 on 6 matching bases. CDR3 length: 12 residues. V was trimmed by 5 bases and J by 7 bases, leaving 11 bases between them. The germline V gene has CDR1 SNHLY and CDR2 FYNNEI. The CDR3 DNA reads TGTGCCAGCAGTACAGGGCATAGTGGCTACACCTTC. As protein: CASSTGHSGYTF.

The chain couples TRBV5-1 to TRBJ1-1; D gene unclear. There are 17 residues in the CDR3. V lost 4 bases and J lost 4, with 23 bases in between. Germline-derived CDR1 and CDR2 are SGHRS and YFSETQ. The CDR3 DNA is TGCGCCAGCAGCCCCGCGGGGAGCCCCACGTCGGGCACTGAAGCTTTCTTT. Its translation: CASSPAGSPTSGTEAFF. Full variable domain (rest looked up from reference TRBV5-1 and TRBJ1-1): KAGVTQTPRYLIKTRGQQVTLSCSPISGHRSVSWYQQTPGQGLQFLFEYFSETQRNKGNFPGRFSGRQFSNSRSEMNVSTLELGDSALYLCASSPAGSPTSGTEAFFGQGTRLTVV.

The chain has TRBV3-1 and TRBJ1-6; tentatively, D is TRBD1 (5 bases). The CDR3 sequence is 13 residues long. Trimming removed 4 bases at V and 11 bases at J, with 12 bases between. CDR1 is LGHDT, CDR2 YNNKEL, per germline (reference sequence). CDR3 in amino acids: CASSPGNSPPLHF. DNA of the CDR3: TGTGCCAGCAGCCCAGGGAACAGTCCACCCCTCCACTTT.

This clonotype was seen a handful of times. The V and J genes are TRBV3-1 and TRBJ2-7, with D possibly being TRBD1 (6 bases). V lost 6 bases to trimming and J lost 6 bases, with 18 bases between them. Per germline, CDR1 LGHDT and CDR2 YNNKEL (reference sequence). The CDR3 loop spans 14 amino acids. CDR3 nucleotide sequence: TGTGCCAGCAGACCGACAGGTCCGCTGAGCGAGCAGTACTTC. Amino acid sequence: CASRPTGPLSEQYF.

This clonotype was detected a few times. The CDR3 DNA reads TGTGCCAGCAGTTTGAAAGTCCACGGCATACTAGACACTGAAGCTTTCTTT. It yields the protein CASSLKVHGILDTEAFF. The chain carries TRBV27 and TRBJ1-1; D remains unclear. The CDR3 covers 17 residues. Per the germline V gene, CDR1 is MNHEY and CDR2 is SMNVEV (reference sequence). V was trimmed by 3 bases and J by 3 bases, leaving 20 bases between them.

V usage is TRBV2 and J usage is TRBJ1-6; tentatively, D is TRBD1 (6 bases). The CDR3 is 13 amino acids. In germline, CDR1 is SNHLY, CDR2 FYNNEI. V was shortened by 7 bases and J by 9 bases, with 13 bases between the two germline ends. DNA for the CDR3: TGTGCCAGCAAAAGGGAACAGGGTTCACCCCTCCACTTT. Translation gives CASKREQGSPLHF.

This chain links TRBV9 with TRBJ2-1, with 8 bases identical to TRBD1. The germline CDR1 and CDR2 sequences are SGDLS and YYNGEE. This CDR3 is 15 amino acids long. J gave up 9 bases and V 0 bases, and 8 bases lay outside the gene matches. CDR3 DNA: TGTGCCAGCAGCGTAGCCCCGGACAGGGACAGTGAGCAGTTCTTC. Translation gives CASSVAPDRDSEQFF.

This clonotype was counted a few times. The V gene is TRBV12-3 or TRBV12-4, the J gene TRBJ1-3; a possible D gene is TRBD1 (5 bases). The CDR3 is 12 amino acids. Trimming pared 6 bases from V and 4 bases from J, leaving 7 bases between. The CDR3 DNA follows: TGTGCCAGCAGAAGGGGCGGAAACACCATATATTTT. The encoded protein is CASRRGGNTIYF.

In its sample, this clonotype was seen a few times. The J gene is TRBJ2-6, the V gene TRBV28; maybe TRBD1 (5 bases). Germline V lookup: CDR1 MDHEN, CDR2 SYDVKM. The CDR3 is 17 amino acids. Trimming took off 5 bases at V and 4 bases at J, with 18 bases between the two ends. The CDR3 is CASSPPGLIGGANVLTF. CDR3 nucleotides: TGTGCCAGCAGTCCTCCAGGGTTGATAGGGGGGGCCAACGTCCTGACTTTC.

The V call is TRBV10-3, the J call TRBJ2-7; 7 bases line up with TRBD2. CDR1 and CDR2 from the germline V gene are ENHRY and SYGVKD. The CDR3 runs 13 residues. V was clipped by 2 bases and J by 6 bases; unmatched bases: 4. CDR3 nucleotides: TGTGCCATCAGTGAGCTTCCTAGCGGCGAGCAGTACTTC. This encodes CAISELPSGEQYF.

This clonotype showed up just once. The gene calls are TRBV18 and TRBJ2-3; D is possibly TRBD2 (6 bases). V gave up 0 bases and J gave up 2 bases, with 9 bases separating them. Germline loops: CDR1 KGHSH, CDR2 LQKENI. This CDR3 has 15 residues. In DNA form, the CDR3 reads TGTGCCAGCTCACCACCCTGGGGACTCACAGATACGCAGTATTTT. It encodes CASSPPWGLTDTQYF.

This chain uses TRBV3-1 with TRBJ2-3; possible D gene TRBD2, 6 bases. Trimming stripped 4 bases from V and 2 bases from J, with 13 bases between. The CDR3 runs to 15 residues. Germline CDR1 is LGHDT and CDR2 is YNNKEL (reference sequence). For the CDR3, the DNA is TGTGCCAGCAGCCCGCGGGGCCTCGACACAGATACGCAGTATTTT. Its protein product is CASSPRGLDTDTQYF.